Shown below are 18 T cell receptor beta chains from a single sample sequenced in a study of regulatory T cells in long-lasting Graves disease. Noted time point: newly diagnosed GD, antithyroid drugs for less than 3 months. RNA isolated from PBMCs was used to make the TCR library. Both iRepertoire HTBI primers and Arm-PCR of CDR3 regions were used to build the TCR beta libraries. TCRdb re-called the multiplex PCR reads with MiXCR, one entry per CDR3 protein. The table includes 550,000 to 600,000 distinct CDR3 sequences, more than 15% detected once. The same data also went into a second study, on T cells in Graves' hyperthyroidism and ophthalmopathy.

The sample consisted of peripheral blood mononuclear cells (PBMCs), taken at new diagnosis, from a patient treated with antithyroid drugs. The receptors were gathered from a man between 18 and 35 years old with Graves disease.

This clonotype has only one observation. The V gene is TRBV5-1, the J gene TRBJ1-5; 12 nucleotides match TRBD1. CDR1 is SGHRS and CDR2 is YFSETQ in the germline V gene. V lost 4 bases, J lost 5 bases, and 4 bases stayed unmatched. This CDR3 contains 15 residues. In nucleotides, the CDR3 is TGCGCCAGCAGCATCGGGACAGGGGGCTATCAGCCCCAGCATTTT. Its protein product is CASSIGTGGYQPQHF.

This clonotype showed up just once. This may be a read error, as it is one base from a much larger clone. The chain links TRBV7-9 to TRBJ1-1; D gene uncertain. Germline V CDR1 and CDR2: SEHNR, FQNEAQ (reference sequence). This CDR3 spans 15 amino acids. CDR3 nucleotide sequence: TGTACCAGCAGCTTAGCGGAGGTCCTGAACACTGAAGCTTTCTTT. This encodes CTSSLAEVLNTEAFF.

The J gene is TRBJ1-2, the V gene TRBV4-2; D ambiguous. CDR1 LGHNA and CDR2 YNFKEQ come from the germline V gene. This CDR3 has 14 amino acids. V lost 0 bases to trimming and J lost 8 bases, with 13 bases between them. The CDR3 loop is CASSQDAGSQGYTF. Here the CDR3 DNA reads TGTGCCAGCAGCCAAGACGCAGGATCACAGGGCTACACCTTC.

This clonotype was observed many times. The chain links TRBV2 to TRBJ2-7, with TRBD2 matching 14 bases. Per the germline V gene, CDR1 is SNHLY and CDR2 is FYNNEI. V was clipped by 0 bases and J by 6 bases; unmatched bases: 7. The CDR3 totals 17 residues. The CDR3 is CASSEAGGLAGEGEQYF. CDR3 DNA sequence: TGTGCCAGCAGTGAAGCAGGGGGACTAGCGGGAGAAGGCGAGCAGTACTTC.

This clonotype was recorded at least ten times. The chain recombines TRBV11-2 with TRBJ2-7; 8 bases match TRBD1. CDR1 SGHAT and CDR2 FQNNGV come from the germline V gene. The CDR3 runs to 15 residues. V was pared by 7 bases and J by 0 bases, with 8 bases of the junction left unmatched. The DNA of the CDR3 is TGTGCCAGCACCCTGGGACAGGCTTCCTCCTACGAGCAGTACTTC. This sequence encodes CASTLGQASSYEQYF.

This clonotype turned up a few times. The CDR3, as DNA: TGTGCCTGGAGTGTAATCCCCGGTACGCAGTATTTT. It encodes CAWSVIPGTQYF. The chain joins TRBV30 to TRBJ2-3; the D is unclear. The CDR3 has 12 residues. CDR1 GTSNPN and CDR2 SVGIG come from the germline V gene (reference sequence). The V end lost 0 bases, the J end lost 8 bases, and 9 bases lay between the germline ends.

This clonotype occurred a few times. V gene TRBV9 combines with J gene TRBJ1-1; D ambiguous. CDR1 and CDR2 (germline): SGDLS, YYNGEE. The ends were cut back, 4 bases at V and 6 bases at J, with 16 bases in the middle. There are 14 residues in the CDR3. This CDR3 is CASSTRGPGAEAFF. The CDR3 nucleotides are TGTGCCAGCAGCACTCGTGGGCCGGGAGCTGAAGCTTTCTTT.

This clonotype occurred once. A far bigger clonotype differs at one base, so this is likely a read error. The rearrangement uses TRBV10-1 and TRBJ2-1; D is ambiguous. CDR3 length equals 12 residues. The germline gives CDR1 WNHNN, CDR2 SYGVQD (reference sequence). The CDR3 DNA reads TGTGCCATCAGTATCATGGTGAATGAGCAGTTCTTC. This codes for CAISIMVNEQFF.

This clonotype was seen repeatedly, ten times or more. This sequence joins TRBV20-1 and TRBJ2-5; D remains unclear. Trimming shortened V by 4 bases and J by 5 bases, and 14 bases separated the two germline ends. The germline gives CDR1 DFQATT, CDR2 SNEGSKA (reference sequence). The CDR3 length is 13 residues. This chain's CDR3 is CSATPTGVETQYF. In DNA, the CDR3 is TGCAGTGCTACCCCGACTGGAGTGGAGACCCAGTACTTC.

This clonotype showed up many times. The V and J genes are TRBV20-1 and TRBJ2-7, with 7 nucleotides matching TRBD1. Per germline, CDR1 DFQATT and CDR2 SNEGSKA (reference sequence). J lost 0 bases, V lost 2 bases, and 4 bases had no gene match. This CDR3 comprises 14 residues. The CDR3 reads CSARRDSFSYEQYF. CDR3 nucleotides: TGCAGTGCTAGAAGGGACAGCTTCTCCTACGAGCAGTACTTC.

CDR3 in amino acids: CSARDRRAGRSYTF. CDR3 nucleotides: TGCAGTGCTAGAGATAGGAGGGCAGGGCGTAGCTACACCTTC. The rearrangement joins TRBV20-1 to TRBJ1-2; TRBD1 might be the D (5 bases). The CDR3 covers 14 residues. In germline, CDR1 is DFQATT, CDR2 SNEGSKA (reference sequence). V was clipped by 0 bases and J by 9 bases, with 17 bases between them.

This clonotype appeared many times. V is TRBV6-5 and J is TRBJ2-7; D might be TRBD1 (5 bases). The CDR3 runs to 13 residues. Germline CDR1 is MNHEY and CDR2 is SVGAGI. Trimming pared 1 base from V and 3 bases from J, leaving 7 bases between. The CDR3 bases are TGTGCCAGCAGTTACTTCACAGGCTACGAGCAGTACTTC. Amino acid sequence: CASSYFTGYEQYF.

This clonotype was counted many times. This chain links TRBV27 with TRBJ2-1, with 9 bases lining up with TRBD1. Germline V gene data show CDR1 as MNHEY and CDR2 as SMNVEV (reference sequence). The length of the CDR3 is 18 residues. V gave up 6 bases and J gave up 8 bases; unmatched junction bases: 20. For the CDR3, the DNA is TGTGCCAGCAGGATTCTCGGGACAGGGTTAGAGGGGTTGGATGAGCAGTTCTTC. This gives the protein CASRILGTGLEGLDEQFF.

Regarding this clonotype: A much larger clone sits a single nucleotide away, making a read error possible. The chain employs TRBV28 and TRBJ1-1; weak D call: TRBD1 (6 bases). There are 15 residues in the CDR3. Germline CDR1 and CDR2: MDHEN and SYDVKM. The CDR3 here is CASSRWTETNTEALF. The CDR3 DNA sequence: TGTGCCAGCAGTAGATGGACAGAGACGAACACTGAAGCTCTCTTT.

In this sample, this clonotype turned up many times. The chain is built from TRBV6-2 or TRBV6-3 and TRBJ2-5; no clear D gene. CDR3 size: 13 residues. V lost 0 bases and J 5 bases, leaving 7 bases between the germline ends. CDR1 is MNHEY, CDR2 SVGEGT, per germline. The CDR3 region is CASSYSIGETQYF. CDR3 in DNA: TGTGCCAGCAGTTACTCGATTGGCGAGACCCAGTACTTC.

As for this clonotype: A much larger clone lies one base from this, so it may be a read error. The chain links TRBV3-1 to TRBJ2-7; maybe TRBD2 (6 bases). V lost 2 bases and J lost 5, with 16 bases in between. CDR1 and CDR2 from the germline V gene are LGHDT and YNNKEL (reference sequence). The CDR3 covers 15 residues. The DNA for the CDR3 is TGTGCCAGCAGCCAACGGGGGACGCCTGGTAACGAGCAGTACTTC. As protein: CASSQRGTPGNEQYF.

This clonotype was observed at least ten times. The DNA for the CDR3 is TGTGCCAGCAGTTACCCGACCGGGGAGCTGTTTTTT. Translating it yields CASSYPTGELFF. V is TRBV28 and J is TRBJ2-2; no reliable D call. There are 12 residues in the CDR3. Germline values: CDR1 MDHEN, CDR2 SYDVKM. V was shortened by 4 bases and J by 5 bases, with 5 bases between the two germline ends.

This clonotype was observed many times. The CDR3 loop reads CASSSQGSADTQYF. The CDR3 DNA sequence: TGCGCCAGCAGCTCACAGGGGAGTGCAGATACGCAGTATTTT. The chain has TRBV5-1 and TRBJ2-3; TRBD1 matches at 7 bases. Germline CDR1 and CDR2: SGHRS and YFSETQ. V lost 3 bases and J lost 4; bases outside the gene matches: 5. CDR3 size: 14 residues.